This T cell receptor (beta chain) was sequenced during a study of shared clonotypes between healthy human individuals. The repertoire was sequenced with immunoSEQ multiplex PCR; TCRdb's copy has only in-frame clones and lacks some. The sample has under 1,900,000 clones; around 98.5% are singletons. As to this clone: The antigen remains unidentified.

V was trimmed by 7 bases and J by 1 base, leaving 13 bases between them. CDR3 length equals 13 residues. CDR1 is SQVTM, CDR2 ANQGSEA, per germline. Findings and caveats of the study: Blood alone was sampled, and tissue repertoires likely differ. Researchers found naive subsets generally carried larger estimated richness than memory subsets.

Splitting the CD4+ cells yielded a CD45RA+ naive subset and a CD45RA-negative memory subset. The sequenced sample was naive CD4+ T cells sorted from blood. Subset in this sample: CD45RA+ positively selected. The TCR was taken from a man aged 30 to 45 in good health. The rearrangement uses TRBV29-1 and TRBJ2-5; D not certain. The CDR3 nucleotides are TGCAGCGAGTTTCGACCCTCCCAAGAGACCCAGTACTTC. Residues: CSEFRPSQETQYF.